The 28 T cell receptor beta chains given below trace back to one sample, sequenced in a study of T-cell reconstitution after alpha-beta-depleted transplantation in children. It was with unique molecular identifiers that the TCRbeta library was prepared. From the PCR reads, TCRdb called clonotypes with MiXCR, one entry per CDR3 protein. The table lists just under 350,000 distinct CDR3 sequences, around 15% of them singletons, with 35% to 50% in the top ten. Specimen: PBMCs, mostly from graft donor cells, collected 360 days after TCRalphabeta/CD19-depleted stem cell transplant. The receptor set was obtained from a male patient aged 2-9 years who had a stem cell transplant for acute lymphoblastic leukemia, so the T cells may come from the graft donor.

This clonotype was detected many times. The chain recombines TRBV4-2 with TRBJ2-1; tentative D call: TRBD2 (6 bases). CDR1 LGHNA and CDR2 YNFKEQ come from the germline V gene. Trimming took off 7 bases at V and 7 bases at J, with 14 bases between the two ends. The CDR3 is 13 amino acids. For the CDR3, the DNA is TGTGCCAGCACGCGGAGGGGTTGGAATGAGCAGTTCTTC. Amino acid sequence: CASTRRGWNEQFF.

The genes are TRBV20-1 and TRBJ2-2; D unresolved. V was shortened by 2 bases and J by 1 base, with 11 bases between the two germline ends. The CDR3 is 15 amino acids. Germline CDR1 DFQATT, CDR2 SNEGSKA (reference sequence). The CDR3 spells CSARPWTLNTGELFF. In nucleotides, the CDR3 is TGCAGTGCTAGACCCTGGACGTTGAACACCGGGGAGCTGTTTTTT.

This clonotype was detected only a few times. The rearrangement joins TRBV28 to TRBJ2-7, with no clear D. The CDR3 contains 13 residues. Germline V gene lookup returns CDR1 MDHEN and CDR2 SYDVKM. Trimming shortened V by 5 bases and J by 5 bases, and 13 bases separated the two germline ends. The CDR3 sequence is CASSLRSQDEQYF. DNA of the CDR3: TGTGCCAGCAGTCTACGGTCCCAGGACGAGCAGTACTTC.

This chain uses TRBV4-2 with TRBJ2-1; 7 nucleotides match TRBD2. The CDR3 has 14 amino acids. The germline gives CDR1 LGHNA, CDR2 YNFKEQ. The V gene end was trimmed by 4 bases and the J gene end by 7 bases; junction bases not matched to a gene: 7. The CDR3 sequence is CASSPLTGRNEQFF. For the CDR3, the DNA is TGTGCCAGCAGCCCACTAACCGGGAGGAATGAGCAGTTCTTC.

This clonotype was observed a few times. The gene calls are TRBV4-2 and TRBJ2-7; 7 positions match TRBD2. This CDR3 is built from 13 residues. V trimming: 4 bases; J trimming: 2 bases; junction bases outside the gene matches: 2. Germline V lookup: CDR1 LGHNA, CDR2 YNFKEQ. The CDR3 sequence is CASSPTSTYEQYF. The CDR3 DNA sequence: TGTGCCAGCAGCCCGACTAGCACCTACGAGCAGTACTTC.

This chain connects TRBV6-1 to TRBJ2-2; D is perhaps TRBD2 (5 bases). V lost 5 bases and J lost 6, with 13 bases in between. The germline gives CDR1 MNHNS, CDR2 SASEGT. This CDR3 region has 14 residues. The CDR3 DNA sequence: TGTGCCAGCAGTCGACTTGGGAGTGCCGGGGAGCTGTTTTTT. It is translated as CASSRLGSAGELFF.

The CDR3 DNA reads as TGTGCCAGCAGTTTATCTACGCCGACCGCCTACAATGAGCAGTTCTTC. Protein product: CASSLSTPTAYNEQFF. The gene calls are TRBV27 and TRBJ2-1; D not certain. Germline CDR1 MNHEY, CDR2 SMNVEV (reference sequence). The CDR3 contains 16 residues. Between the trimmed V and J ends, which lost 0 bases and 2 bases, there was a span of 11 bases.

This chain uses TRBV10-3 with TRBJ2-7, with 8 bases identical to TRBD1. From germline, CDR1 is ENHRY and CDR2 SYGVKD. Losses at the gene ends were 6 bases for V and 5 bases for J; bases not matched to a gene: 3. The CDR3 runs 12 residues. The chain's CDR3 is CAIRGTGDEQYF. In nucleotides, the CDR3 is TGTGCCATCAGGGGGACAGGTGACGAGCAGTACTTC.

This clonotype occurred a few times. This chain connects TRBV4-3 to TRBJ2-2, with D hard to call. This CDR3 spans 16 amino acids. Trimming cost V 1 base and J 7 bases, with 16 bases left between them. Germline V gene data show CDR1 as LGHNA and CDR2 as YSLEER. CDR3 sequence: CASSQVPTSPLGELFF. DNA for the CDR3: TGCGCCAGCAGCCAAGTCCCCACTTCCCCTCTCGGGGAGCTGTTTTTT.

The sample holds one count of this clonotype. The chain has TRBV20-1 and TRBJ2-5; TRBD2 matches 7 bases. V trimming: 1 base; J trimming: 3 bases; junction bases outside the gene matches: 8. The CDR3 covers 15 residues. The germline gives CDR1 DFQATT, CDR2 SNEGSKA (reference sequence). This chain's CDR3 is CSARGAGVGEETQYF. In nucleotides, the CDR3 is TGCAGTGCTAGAGGGGCGGGAGTGGGGGAAGAGACCCAGTACTTC.

This clonotype came up many times. The chain links TRBV6-2 or TRBV6-3 to TRBJ2-2; possibly TRBD1 or TRBD2 for D (5 bases each). CDR1 is MNHEY, CDR2 SVGEGT, per germline. V was shortened by 2 bases and J by 11 bases, with 12 bases between the two germline ends. The CDR3 is 13 residues long. CDR3 sequence reads: CASSYPKRGELFF. The CDR3 nucleotides read TGTGCCAGCAGTTACCCGAAGAGGGGAGAGCTGTTTTTT.

This chain uses TRBV20-1 with TRBJ1-4, with 7 nucleotides matching TRBD1. J lost 5 bases, V lost 5 bases, and 11 bases had no gene match. The germline V gene has CDR1 DFQATT and CDR2 SNEGSKA (reference sequence). The CDR3 has 15 amino acids. CDR3: CSARLQGGGNEKLFF. For the CDR3, the DNA is TGCAGTGCTCGGCTCCAGGGGGGAGGGAATGAAAAACTGTTTTTT.

This clonotype was seen a few times. This chain joins TRBV5-1 and TRBJ2-6; D is undetermined. Germline CDR1 reads SGHRS; CDR2 reads YFSETQ. V was shortened by 4 bases and J by 0 bases, with 11 bases between the two germline ends. The CDR3 consists of 16 residues. In nucleotides, the CDR3 is TGCGCCAGCAGCGAACGGGTTAACTCTGGGGCCAACGTCCTGACTTTC. Translating gives CASSERVNSGANVLTF.

This clonotype has ten or more counts. This sequence joins TRBV7-3 and TRBJ1-6, with D perhaps TRBD1 (5 bases). With 1 base removed from V and 10 bases from J, the gap between germline ends came to 11 bases. Germline CDR1 is SGHTA and CDR2 is FQGTGA. CDR3 length: 14 amino acids. The CDR3: CASSLNPKGSPLHF. CDR3 bases: TGTGCCAGCAGCTTAAACCCTAAGGGGTCACCCCTCCACTTT. The full variable domain, rest sourced from reference TRBV7-3 and TRBJ1-6, is GAGVSQTPSNKVTEKGKYVELRCDPISGHTALYWYRQSLGQGPEFLIYFQGTGAADDSGLPNDRFFAVRPEGSVSTLKIQRTERGDSAVYLCASSLNPKGSPLHFGNGTRLTVT.

The table lists this clonotype with many counts. The chain carries TRBV12-3 or TRBV12-4 and TRBJ2-1; perhaps TRBD1 as D (5 bases). Trimming stripped 2 bases from V and 8 bases from J, with 16 bases between. The CDR3 totals 15 residues. The CDR3 coding sequence is TGTGCCAGCAGTTTAAGGGGAAGGCTTCCAGATGAGCAGTTCTTC. Its translation: CASSLRGRLPDEQFF.

The chain links TRBV4-1 to TRBJ2-7; D may be TRBD2 (5 bases). The CDR3 runs 17 residues. Germline CDR1 is MGHRA and CDR2 is YSYEKL. Trimming stripped 0 bases from V and 3 bases from J, with 18 bases between. CDR3 coding DNA: TGCGCCAGCAGCCAAGACGTCCCGACTAACCCCTTCTACGAGCAGTACTTC. The encoded protein is CASSQDVPTNPFYEQYF.

This clonotype has more than one count but fewer than ten. V and J are TRBV28 and TRBJ1-2, with 8 bases aligning to TRBD1. This CDR3 has 16 residues. V lost 3 bases, J lost 3 bases, and 9 bases stayed unmatched. Germline CDR1 MDHEN, CDR2 SYDVKM. The CDR3 nucleotides are TGTGCCAGCAGTTTCCTCCAGGGGGCCATGCACTATGGCTACACCTTC. The encoded protein is CASSFLQGAMHYGYTF.

The chain recombines TRBV20-1 with TRBJ1-1, with D unresolved. Trimming removed 5 bases at V and 2 bases at J, with 18 bases between. This CDR3 is built from 15 residues. Germline loops: CDR1 DFQATT, CDR2 SNEGSKA (reference sequence). As DNA, the CDR3 is TGCAGTGCTCCCCTCCGACGGCTGCAAAACACTGAAGCTTTCTTT. Translation gives CSAPLRRLQNTEAFF.

This clonotype turned up a few times. The chain joins TRBV2 to TRBJ2-2, with 10 positions matching TRBD2. Losses at the gene ends were 7 bases for V and 8 bases for J; bases not matched to a gene: 10. In germline, CDR1 is SNHLY, CDR2 FYNNEI. The length of the CDR3 is 15 residues. As DNA, the CDR3 is TGTGCCAGCACAGGGACTAGCGCCAGGGGAGGGGAGCTGTTTTTT. Translated: CASTGTSARGGELFF.

Only a few counts were recorded for this clonotype. V and J are TRBV20-1 and TRBJ2-3; 8 bases match TRBD1. The CDR3 length is 15 residues. With V trimmed by 2 bases and J by 2 bases, 6 bases remained unmatched. Germline V gene lookup returns CDR1 DFQATT and CDR2 SNEGSKA (reference sequence). The CDR3 DNA reads TGCAGTGCTAGAATCCGGGACAGGATCACAGATACGCAGTATTTT. This codes for CSARIRDRITDTQYF.

V is TRBV4-1 and J is TRBJ2-1, with unresolved D. This CDR3 spans 12 amino acids. Germline lookup yields CDR1 MGHRA and CDR2 YSYEKL. Trimming took 3 bases from V and 4 from J, leaving 4 bases between them. DNA of the CDR3: TGCGCCAGCAGCCATCAGTACAATGAGCAGTTCTTC. Its protein is CASSHQYNEQFF.

The CDR3 spells CASSARERPADTQYF. The CDR3 nucleotides are TGTGCCAGCAGCGCGCGGGAGAGGCCAGCAGATACGCAGTATTTT. The rearrangement links TRBV9 to TRBJ2-3, with 7 bases fitting TRBD2. V lost 3 bases to trimming and J lost 4 bases; unmatched junction nucleotides: 8. The V gene's germline CDR1 is SGDLS and CDR2 YYNGEE. The CDR3 is made up of 15 amino acids.

This clonotype showed up many times. The rearrangement joins TRBV5-5 to TRBJ1-5, with 7 positions matching TRBD1. With V trimmed by 4 bases and J by 6 bases, 10 bases remained unmatched. The CDR3 is 15 amino acids. Germline values: CDR1 SGHKS, CDR2 YYEKEE (reference sequence). This chain's CDR3 is CASSPGTAPIQPQHF. In nucleotides, the CDR3 is TGTGCCAGCAGCCCCGGGACAGCCCCAATTCAGCCCCAGCATTTT.

V is TRBV29-1 and J is TRBJ2-2; 16 nucleotides align to TRBD2. The CDR3 contains 15 residues. Trimming at V came to 5 bases and at J to 7 bases, leaving 4 bases not matched to a gene. Germline-derived CDR1 and CDR2 are SQVTM and ANQGSEA. The CDR3 loop reads CSVIGTSGRGGELFF. DNA of the CDR3: TGCAGCGTTATCGGGACTAGCGGGAGGGGCGGGGAGCTGTTTTTT.

This clonotype occurred many times. This rearrangement joins TRBV5-1 to TRBJ2-3, with TRBD2 as a possible D gene (6 bases). The germline CDR1 and CDR2 sequences are SGHRS and YFSETQ. The CDR3 consists of 13 residues. With 4 bases removed from V and 4 bases from J, the gap between germline ends came to 10 bases. The CDR3 DNA follows: TGCGCCAGCAGCCGCGGGGTTCCAGATACGCAGTATTTT. Translation: CASSRGVPDTQYF.

This clonotype has just a few counts. The chain is built from TRBV6-2 or TRBV6-3 and TRBJ2-1; D is unresolved. This CDR3 is built from 15 residues. Between the trimmed V and J ends, which lost 0 bases and 5 bases, there was a span of 11 bases. Germline CDR1 is MNHEY and CDR2 is SVGEGT. CDR3 residues: CASSYSSFRNNEQFF. The CDR3 DNA sequence: TGTGCCAGCAGTTACTCGAGTTTCCGAAACAATGAGCAGTTCTTC.

The chain couples TRBV28 to TRBJ2-7; D is possibly TRBD1 or TRBD2 (6 bases each). Germline V gene data show CDR1 as MDHEN and CDR2 as SYDVKM. The CDR3 spans 16 residues. V dropped 5 bases and J dropped 3 bases, with 20 bases sitting between them. CDR3 DNA: TGTGCCAGCAGTGGTATGAGGGGGGCGATTCACTACGAGCAGTACTTC. Translated: CASSGMRGAIHYEQYF.

This clonotype has just a few counts. The gene calls are TRBV25-1 and TRBJ2-3; D not resolved. Germline V lookup: CDR1 MGHDK, CDR2 SYGVNS. V lost 2 bases and J lost 10, with 16 bases in between. This CDR3 contains 14 residues. CDR3: CASSEGWQPLAQYF. CDR3 sequence (DNA): TGTGCCAGCAGTGAAGGGTGGCAGCCCCTGGCGCAGTATTTT.